This T cell receptor (beta chain) was found in a study of T cell responses to AZD1222 COVID-19 vaccine. Generated by immunoSEQ multiplex PCR, the TCRdb table keeps only in-frame clones and is missing some. Of 110,000 or so clones in the sample, approximately 89% were seen once. In the case of this clone: Its antigen is undetermined.

The CDR3 loop spans 13 amino acids. Trimming shortened V by 8 bases and J by 4 bases, and 17 bases separated the two germline ends. Germline V gene sequence: CDR1 GTSNPN, CDR2 SVGIG (reference sequence). Study-level results: Two AZD1222 doses significantly raised spike-specific TCR breadth and depth over controls.

The chain combines TRBV30 with TRBJ1-1, with a possible D match to TRBD1 (5 bases). This clonotype was obtained from an adult in good health. This sample comprised peripheral blood, obtained on day 0 of MenACWY control vaccination. CDR3 nucleotide sequence: TGTGCCCTGAGATTAACAGGATCCACTGAAGCTTTCTTT. Translation: CALRLTGSTEAFF.